This TCR beta chain was identified during a study of blood T cells in healthy people across ages. Study-level findings and limits: Investigators treated diversity estimates from one million T cells as underestimates.

Through a sample-barcoded 5' primer and a J-beta primer mix, a second PCR was run for 7 to 11 cycles. Each CDR3 protein is one row after TCRdb ran MiXCR on the 5' RACE reads. The repertoire holds 800,000 or so distinct CDR3 sequences, with around half as singletons. The CDR3 has 14 residues. CDR1 is SEHNR and CDR2 is FQNEAQ in the germline V gene (reference sequence). In regard to this clonotype: Its target is not known.

Sample: blood. This receptor was identified in a man at least 80 years old in good health. The V gene is TRBV7-9, the J gene TRBJ2-5; D uncertain. The DNA end favors TRBJ2-7, so the J call may be wrong. CDR3 coding DNA: TGTGCCAGCAGCTTGGCGGCCCTGCGAACCGAGCAGTACTTC. This codes for CASSLAALRTEQYF.